The 29 T cell receptor beta chains below come from one sample, sequenced in a study of identical twins. From the 5' RACE reads, TCRdb called clonotypes with MiXCR, one entry per CDR3 protein. The profile shows around 1.7 million distinct CDR3 sequences, roughly a third of them singletons. Sequenced: cord blood. The source of these receptors is a newborn girl in good health.

Here the CDR3 reads CASSQGLLRGAKQFF. The CDR3 nucleotides are TGCGCCAGCAGCCAGGGCCTGCTGCGTGGCGCCAAGCAGTTCTTC. The chain recombines TRBV4-1 with TRBJ2-1, with D hard to call. CDR3 size: 15 residues. Trimming took off 3 bases at V and 11 bases at J, with 20 bases between the two ends. The germline gives CDR1 MGHRA, CDR2 YSYEKL.

The V call is TRBV7-9, the J call TRBJ2-5; TRBD1 matches at 7 bases. J lost 2 bases, V lost 1 base, and 4 bases had no gene match. There are 15 residues in the CDR3. Germline loops: CDR1 SEHNR, CDR2 FQNEAQ (reference sequence). Here the CDR3 DNA reads TGTGCCAGCAGCTTAGTCGGGACAGAACAAGAGACCCAGTACTTC. It yields the protein CASSLVGTEQETQYF.

This chain links TRBV7-2 with TRBJ2-5; D gene uncertain. The J call is doubtful: the DNA matches TRBJ2-7 better. The CDR3 has 15 amino acids. CDR1 is SGHTA, CDR2 FQGNSA, per germline. In DNA form, the CDR3 reads TGTGCCAGCAGCATAAGCCCCGGGCCCAACTACGAGCAGTACTTC. Translated, it gives CASSISPGPNYEQYF.

The rearrangement joins TRBV10-3 to TRBJ2-3; TRBD2 is a possible D gene (6 bases). Germline values: CDR1 ENHRY, CDR2 SYGVKD. The CDR3 runs 14 residues. V lost 4 bases to trimming and J lost 10 bases, with 18 bases between them. The chain's CDR3 is CAISGVLEGAPQYF. CDR3 coding DNA: TGTGCCATCAGTGGCGTTTTGGAGGGTGCCCCGCAGTATTTT.

This clonotype was detected only a few times. The gene calls are TRBV24-1 and TRBJ2-3; the D call may be TRBD1 or TRBD2 (5 bases each). V lost 0 bases to trimming and J lost 2 bases, with 8 bases between them. The CDR3 runs to 15 residues. CDR1 KGHDR and CDR2 SFDVKD come from the germline V gene. The CDR3 sequence is CATSDLGDPTDTQYF. CDR3 bases: TGTGCCACCAGTGATTTGGGGGACCCCACAGATACGCAGTATTTT.

This clonotype was seen more than once but under ten times. The chain employs TRBV6-1 and TRBJ2-7; 7 nucleotides agree with TRBD1. The germline gives CDR1 MNHNS, CDR2 SASEGT. V lost 4 bases, J lost 6 bases, and 3 bases stayed unmatched. The CDR3 consists of 12 residues. CDR3: CASSGDRAEQYF. In DNA form, the CDR3 reads TGTGCCAGCAGTGGAGACAGGGCCGAGCAGTACTTC.

The chain combines TRBV7-2 with TRBJ2-7; the match to TRBD2 covers 8 bases. The V gene's germline CDR1 is SGHTA and CDR2 FQGNSA. Trimming at V came to 2 bases and at J to 3 bases, leaving 6 bases not matched to a gene. This CDR3 spans 15 amino acids. The CDR3 DNA follows: TGTGCCAGCAGCTTACCTACTAGCGGAGGCTACGAGCAGTACTTC. Protein product: CASSLPTSGGYEQYF.

The V call is TRBV7-9, the J call TRBJ1-1; perhaps TRBD1 as D (6 bases). Trimming stripped 2 bases from V and 0 bases from J, with 25 bases between. CDR1 and CDR2 (germline): SEHNR, FQNEAQ (reference sequence). The CDR3 is 20 residues long. This chain's CDR3 is CASSLRTVATPLHMNTEAFF. DNA for the CDR3: TGTGCCAGCAGCTTACGGACAGTCGCAACCCCGCTCCACATGAACACTGAAGCTTTCTTT.

As regards this clonotype: The junction does not match germline at one end; this may be a read error. The rearrangement joins TRBV11-2 to TRBJ2-1; the match to TRBD2 covers 7 bases. CDR3 length: 16 amino acids. The germline V gene encodes CDR1 SGHAT and CDR2 FQNNGV. The CDR3 region has the DNA TGTGCCAGCAGTTACGCAGGGAGGGCCAGATACAATGAGCGGTTCTTC. Protein sequence: CASSYAGRARYNERFF. The variable domain in full, with the rest retrieved from reference TRBV11-2 and TRBJ2-1, is EAGVAQSPRYKIIEKRQSVAFWCNPISGHATLYWYQQILGQGPKLLIQFQNNGVVDDSQLPKDRFSAERLKGVDSTLKIQPAKLEDSAVYLCASSYAGRARYNERFFGPGTRLTVL.

This clonotype was seen a few times. J is TRBJ1-1 and V is TRBV28; D gene ambiguous. V lost 0 bases and J lost 1, with 9 bases in between. Germline loops: CDR1 MDHEN, CDR2 SYDVKM. The CDR3 is 15 residues long. The CDR3 sequence: CASSLWQAKNTEAFF. The CDR3 DNA follows: TGTGCCAGCAGTTTATGGCAGGCAAAGAACACTGAAGCTTTCTTT. The whole variable domain, filled in from reference TRBV28 and TRBJ1-1, reads DVKVTQSSRYLVKRTGEKVFLECVQDMDHENMFWYRQDPGLGLRLIYFSYDVKMKEKGDIPEGYSVSREKKERFSLILESASTNQTSMYLCASSLWQAKNTEAFFGQGTRLTVV.

The V and J genes are TRBV24-1 and TRBJ2-1; TRBD2 matches 14 bases. Trimming removed 7 bases from V and 2 bases from J; junction bases left unmatched: 9. CDR1 is KGHDR and CDR2 is SFDVKD in the germline V gene. The length of the CDR3 is 18 residues. Here the CDR3 DNA reads TGTGCCACCAGCCAGGGACTAGCGGGAGATGGCCCCTACAATGAGCAGTTCTTC. It encodes CATSQGLAGDGPYNEQFF.

This clonotype showed up just a few times. The chain uses TRBV2 and TRBJ2-7, with D perhaps matching TRBD1 (6 bases). CDR3 length equals 13 residues. V lost 6 bases to trimming and J lost 5 bases, with 14 bases between them. From germline, CDR1 is SNHLY and CDR2 FYNNEI. The CDR3 loop is CASRPTGIDEQYF. CDR3 nucleotides: TGTGCCAGCAGACCTACAGGGATCGACGAGCAGTACTTC.

This clonotype has just a few counts. The rearrangement uses TRBV6-1 and TRBJ2-1, with TRBD2 matching 8 bases. V was clipped by 0 bases and J by 4 bases; unmatched bases: 11. The germline V gene encodes CDR1 MNHNS and CDR2 SASEGT. The CDR3 runs to 18 residues. The CDR3 DNA sequence: TGTGCCAGCAGTGAAGCCATGTGGGCTAGCGGGTTATACAATGAGCAGTTCTTC. It is translated as CASSEAMWASGLYNEQFF.

The genes are TRBV20-1 and TRBJ1-5, with TRBD1 matching 7 bases. V shed 6 bases and J 0 bases; nucleotides not matched to a gene: 8. CDR1 is DFQATT and CDR2 is SNEGSKA in the germline V gene (reference sequence). This CDR3 has 15 amino acids. In nucleotides, the CDR3 is TGCAGTGCCCTTCAGGGGGAGTATAGCAATCAGCCCCAGCATTTT. It translates to CSALQGEYSNQPQHF.

This clonotype has a handful of counts. The gene calls are TRBV5-5 and TRBJ1-6; maybe TRBD1 (6 bases). Germline V gene data show CDR1 as SGHKS and CDR2 as YYEKEE (reference sequence). The V and J ends lost 1 base and 7 bases respectively, with 15 bases between them. The CDR3 has 16 amino acids. CDR3 DNA: TGTGCCAGCAGCTTGTTTCCGGGACAAATGAATTCACCCCTCCACTTT. It specifies CASSLFPGQMNSPLHF.

The V call is TRBV3-1, the J call TRBJ1-6, with D perhaps matching TRBD1 (6 bases). CDR3 length: 15 amino acids. V gave up 1 base and J gave up 10 bases, with 14 bases separating them. Germline V lookup: CDR1 LGHDT, CDR2 YNNKEL (reference sequence). In nucleotides, the CDR3 is TGTGCCAGCAGCCAAGTATACGGGGGCGGATCACCCCTCCACTTT. Translated: CASSQVYGGGSPLHF. The full variable domain, with the rest looked up from reference TRBV3-1 and TRBJ1-6, is DTAVSQTPKYLVTQMGNDKSIKCEQNLGHDTMYWYKQDSKKFLKIMFSYNNKELIINETVPNRFSPKSPDKAHLNLHINSLELGDSAVYFCASSQVYGGGSPLHFGNGTRLTVT.

This chain connects TRBV19 to TRBJ2-1; 9 positions match TRBD2. This CDR3 has 16 residues. Losses at the gene ends were 0 bases for V and 2 bases for J; bases not matched to a gene: 2. CDR1 LNHDA and CDR2 SQIVND come from the germline V gene (reference sequence). For the CDR3, the DNA is TGTGCCAGTAGTATAGATGGCGGGAGGGCCTACAATGAGCAGTTCTTC. It translates to CASSIDGGRAYNEQFF.

This clonotype was counted between two and nine times. The gene calls are TRBV25-1 and TRBJ2-1; 7 bases fit TRBD2. There are 16 residues in the CDR3. After removal of 1 base from V and 3 bases from J, the junction contained 6 bases not matched to a gene. Germline V CDR1 and CDR2: MGHDK, SYGVNS. CDR3 bases: TGTGCCAGCAGTGAATTAGTAACTAGCGACTACAATGAGCAGTTCTTC. Its translation is CASSELVTSDYNEQFF. Supplemented by reference TRBV25-1 and TRBJ2-1, the full variable domain reads EADIYQTPRYLVIGTGKKITLECSQTMGHDKMYWYQQDPGMELHLIHYSYGVNSTEKGDLSSESTVSRIRTEHFPLTLESARPSHTSQYLCASSELVTSDYNEQFFGPGTRLTVL.

The CDR3 protein is CASSHLGTGTTEAFF. The CDR3 DNA follows: TGTGCCAGCAGCCATCTCGGGACAGGGACTACTGAAGCTTTCTTT. The V gene is TRBV14, the J gene TRBJ1-1; 9 bases fit TRBD1. This CDR3 contains 15 residues. The V and J ends lost 3 bases and 5 bases, in that order; junction bases with no gene match: 7. Germline lookup yields CDR1 SGHDN and CDR2 FVKESK.

This clonotype appeared many times. The chain has TRBV5-1 and TRBJ2-1, with 11 nucleotides matching TRBD2. The length of the CDR3 is 15 residues. From germline, CDR1 is SGHRS and CDR2 YFSETQ. Trimming cost V 4 bases and J 3 bases; bases outside gene matches: 3. The CDR3 DNA sequence: TGCGCCAGCAGCGTGACTAGCGGGAACTACAATGAGCAGTTCTTC. This encodes CASSVTSGNYNEQFF.

This clonotype has a handful of counts. V and J are TRBV7-8 and TRBJ1-2; TRBD1 is a possible D gene (5 bases). In germline, CDR1 is SGHVS, CDR2 FQNEAQ. This CDR3 is 15 amino acids long. The V and J ends lost 5 bases and 8 bases respectively, with 21 bases between them. CDR3 in amino acids: CASSQLDKLKEGYTF. As DNA, the CDR3 is TGTGCCAGCAGCCAACTGGACAAGCTAAAAGAAGGCTACACCTTC. The variable domain in full, with the rest retrieved from reference TRBV7-8 and TRBJ1-2, is GAGVSQSPRYKVAKRGQDVALRCDPISGHVSLFWYQQALGQGPEFLTYFQNEAQLDKSGLPSDRFFAERPEGSVSTLKIQRTQQEDSAVYLCASSQLDKLKEGYTFGSGTRLTVV.

A remark on this clonotype: Possible read error: a much larger clone is one base away. The rearrangement links TRBV7-2 to TRBJ1-2, with D hard to call. The CDR3 length is 13 residues. Germline V CDR1 and CDR2: SGHTA, FQGNSA. CDR3 region: CASSFKANCGYTF. In DNA form, the CDR3 reads TGTGCCAGCAGCTTCAAAGCTAACTGTGGCTACACCTTC. The complete variable domain, with remaining parts taken from reference TRBV7-2 and TRBJ1-2, reads GAGVSQSPSNKVTEKGKDVELRCDPISGHTALYWYRQSLGQGLEFLIYFQGNSAPDKSGLPSDRFSAERTGGSVSTLTIQRTQQEDSAVYLCASSFKANCGYTFGSGTRLTVV.

The chain couples TRBV27 to TRBJ2-5, with TRBD1 matching 7 bases. CDR1 MNHEY and CDR2 SMNVEV come from the germline V gene (reference sequence). V shed 4 bases, J shed 6 bases, and the junction held 11 bases outside the gene matches. This CDR3 comprises 15 residues. CDR3 in amino acids: CASSYETGPRKTQYF. In nucleotides, the CDR3 is TGTGCCAGCAGTTATGAGACAGGGCCCCGGAAGACCCAGTACTTC.

This clonotype was seen once. A read error may produce the germline difference seen at one junction end. The chain recombines TRBV4-2 with TRBJ2-5, with 12 bases fitting TRBD2. The DNA end favors TRBJ2-7, so the J call may be wrong. The germline V gene has CDR1 LGHNA and CDR2 YNFKEQ. The CDR3 is 18 residues long. CDR3 coding DNA: TGTGCCAGCGGCCAAGCTCGAGTACGACTAGCGGGAGATCACGAGCAGTACTTC. This translates into CASGQARVRLAGDHEQYF.

The chain employs TRBV2 and TRBJ2-7; D is unresolved. Germline lookup yields CDR1 SNHLY and CDR2 FYNNEI. The CDR3 loop spans 13 amino acids. The V end was cut by 8 bases, the J end by 3 bases, with 14 bases between. This CDR3 is CASQLIPYYEQYF. The CDR3 nucleotides are TGTGCCAGCCAACTAATCCCCTACTACGAGCAGTACTTC.

The rearrangement uses TRBV9 and TRBJ2-7; TRBD2 is a possible D gene (5 bases). Trimming took off 0 bases at V and 4 bases at J, with 14 bases between the two ends. Germline V CDR1 and CDR2: SGDLS, YYNGEE. The CDR3 runs 15 residues. The CDR3 reads CASSVGYEGRYEQYF. The CDR3, as DNA: TGTGCCAGCAGCGTAGGATACGAGGGTCGGTACGAGCAGTACTTC.

The chain uses TRBV10-3 and TRBJ2-6; maybe TRBD1 (6 bases). V was clipped by 7 bases and J by 0 bases, with 16 bases between them. Germline V gene lookup returns CDR1 ENHRY and CDR2 SYGVKD. This CDR3 comprises 17 residues. In DNA, the CDR3 is TGTGCCATCAAGGATAGCAGGGGCCCCTCTGGGGCCAACGTCCTGACTTTC. Amino acid sequence: CAIKDSRGPSGANVLTF.

The chain links TRBV15 to TRBJ2-5, with D possibly being TRBD1 (6 bases). The CDR3 has 15 amino acids. The germline V gene encodes CDR1 LNHNV and CDR2 YYDKDF (reference sequence). Trimming shortened V by 0 bases and J by 4 bases, and 12 bases separated the two germline ends. The CDR3 DNA follows: TGTGCCACCAGCAGAGATCCAGGGGCCGGAGAGACCCAGTACTTC. As protein: CATSRDPGAGETQYF.

On this clonotype: Mismatch with germline at one junction end may stem from a read error. This sequence joins TRBV20-1 and TRBJ2-1; perhaps TRBD1 as D (6 bases). CDR1 is DFQATT, CDR2 SNEGSKA, per germline (reference sequence). CDR3 length: 18 amino acids. The CDR3 is CSARDVVRGLSSYDEQFF. CDR3 coding DNA: TGCAGTGCTAGAGATGTCGTCAGGGGTCTGAGCTCCTACGATGAGCAGTTCTTC.